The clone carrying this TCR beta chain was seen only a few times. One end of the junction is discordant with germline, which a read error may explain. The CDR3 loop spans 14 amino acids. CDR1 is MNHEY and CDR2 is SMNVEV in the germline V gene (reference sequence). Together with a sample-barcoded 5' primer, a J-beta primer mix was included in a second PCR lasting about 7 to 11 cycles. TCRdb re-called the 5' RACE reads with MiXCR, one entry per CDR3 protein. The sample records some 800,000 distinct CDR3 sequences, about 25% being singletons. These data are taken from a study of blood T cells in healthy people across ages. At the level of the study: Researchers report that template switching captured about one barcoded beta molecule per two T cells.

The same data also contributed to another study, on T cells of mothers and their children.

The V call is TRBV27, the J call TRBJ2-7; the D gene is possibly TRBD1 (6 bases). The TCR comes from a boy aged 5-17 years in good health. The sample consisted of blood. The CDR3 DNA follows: TGTGCCAGCAGTTTAAAACAGGGCGGATACGAGCAGCACTTC. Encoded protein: CASSLKQGGYEQHF.